This note documents a single T cell receptor (beta chain) sequence. Its antigen is unknown. No qualities accompany the bases; no much larger clone lies one base away. The junction shows trimming of 4 bases on V and 6 bases on J, and the gene matches do not reach 6 bases of it. The CDR3 sequence holds 14 residues, the cysteine and phenylalanine included. This entry keeps only the CDR3 DNA: 42 bases, framed from base 1. Looking up the germline V gene yields CDR1 SGHTA and CDR2 FQGNSA. For sequencing of the TCRbeta CDR3 region, genomic DNA was extracted from the sorted cells. The immunoSEQ Assay was used for sequencing of TCRbeta CDR3 regions. Entries here come from immuneACCESS through TCRdb and include only in-frame sequences with V and J called. Some clones fail to appear in such tables; in the studies checked, an unresolved V gene covers under half of the shortfall, and the cause of the remainder is unknown. The table for this sample lists approximately 68,000 clones; 84% of them were counted only once. The ten largest account for approximately 2% of the sample.

The trial excluded patients who had a history of autoimmune disease or who were on systemic immunosuppression. Peripheral blood for TCR sequencing was collected from all dose cohorts at baseline, on cycle 4 day 1, and on cycle 7 day 1. The samples were drawn from a first-in-human, open-label, multicenter phase I dose-escalation trial of ivuxolimab. Adults with locally advanced or metastatic head and neck squamous cell, hepatocellular, melanoma or renal cell carcinoma were enrolled in the trial. Before TCR sequencing, CD4+ and CD8+ T cells were separately sorted from peripheral blood. This entry belongs to a study of OX40 agonist ivuxolimab in advanced cancers. At the level of the whole study: Ivuxolimab was a fully human IgG2 agonistic monoclonal antibody targeting the costimulatory receptor OX40 (CD134). Intravenous ivuxolimab was administered to patients every 2 weeks at six dose levels: 0.01, 0.1, 0.3, 1.5, 3 and 10 mg/kg. The paper covers the monotherapy dose-escalation part of the phase I ivuxolimab trial, which included N ≈ 52 patients. Prior anti-PD-1, anti-PD-L1 or anti-CTLA-4 therapy was permitted, and checkpoint inhibitors had been received by approximately 39% of dose-escalation patients. In the dose-escalation cohort, more than 80% of patients were male, and the mean age was approximately 60 years with a range of roughly 20 to 85. Partial responses occurred in three dose-escalation patients, of whom one had hepatocellular carcinoma and two had cutaneous melanoma. The purpose of peripheral TCRbeta sequencing was to test whether ivuxolimab changed TCR sequence diversity and led to clonal T-cell expansion. Of the 50 to 55 patients in dose escalation, about 20 had hepatocellular carcinoma, some 15 had melanoma, 9 had renal cell carcinoma and 9 had head and neck cancer. Study-level results and caveats: After ivuxolimab, CD8+ T cells had more expanded clones than CD4+ T cells on average. In partial responders in the 0.1-3.0 mg/kg groups, normalized peripheral clonal expansion was found to be among the lowest, especially among CD8+ T cells. Low levels of normalized T-cell clonal expansion were also seen in some patients who did not respond. At doses of 0.1 to 3.0 mg/kg, clonal expansion of both CD4+ and CD8+ T cells in blood was seen between baseline and week 6. Antigen specificity was not determined for the clonally expanded peripheral T cells.

In this chain, TRBV7-2 is recombined with TRBJ2-1; 7 bases in between match TRBD2. Sequencing used CD4+ or CD8+ T cells sorted from blood, obtained in a trial of the OX40 agonist ivuxolimab. The origin of this receptor is an adult with an advanced solid tumor such as melanoma, head and neck, liver or kidney cancer. The DNA is TGTGCCAGCAGCTCAGGACTAGACCGCAATGAGCAGTTCTTC. This yields the protein CASSSGLDRNEQFF.